The 28 T cell receptor beta chains listed next were all sequenced from one sample in a study of radiation and T cells in renal cell carcinoma. The time point: blood 4 weeks post-SBRT, at nephrectomy. Treatment given: 15 Gy SBRT to primary tumor, nephrectomy 4 weeks later. Assay used: immunoSEQ multiplex PCR; TCRdb lists only in-frame clones, some missing. The sample includes 140,000 or so clones, 86% of them seen just once. The sequencing used blood, collected from a patient whose treatment included radiotherapy and nephrectomy. These receptors were collected from a woman between 45 and 65 years old with renal cell carcinoma.

This chain links TRBV9 with TRBJ1-1, with D possibly TRBD1 on 5 matching bases. CDR1 and CDR2 (germline): SGDLS, YYNGEE. V gave up 3 bases and J gave up 11 bases, with 14 bases separating them. This CDR3 is built from 12 residues. The CDR3, as DNA: TGTGCCAGCAGCGCCCGGGCAGGGCACGCTTTCTTT. Its protein product is CASSARAGHAFF.

The chain recombines TRBV5-1 with TRBJ2-5; D gene unclear. V was trimmed by 0 bases and J by 5 bases, leaving 11 bases between them. From germline, CDR1 is SGHRS and CDR2 YFSETQ. This CDR3 is 14 amino acids long. CDR3 in DNA: TGCGCCAGCAGCTTGGCGGTATTTGACGAGACCCAGTACTTC. This gives the protein CASSLAVFDETQYF. The variable domain in full, completed from reference TRBV5-1 and TRBJ2-5, reads KAGVTQTPRYLIKTRGQQVTLSCSPISGHRSVSWYQQTPGQGLQFLFEYFSETQRNKGNFPGRFSGRQFSNSRSEMNVSTLELGDSALYLCASSLAVFDETQYFGPGTRLLVL.

V is TRBV7-2 and J is TRBJ1-1; unclear D gene. V dropped 5 bases and J dropped 4 bases, with 11 bases sitting between them. Germline values: CDR1 SGHTA, CDR2 FQGNSA. The CDR3 is made up of 13 amino acids. The CDR3: CASSQSSGTEAFF. In nucleotides, the CDR3 is TGTGCCAGCAGCCAATCAAGTGGCACTGAAGCTTTCTTT. Full variable domain (outside the CDR3, taken from reference TRBV7-2 and TRBJ1-1): GAGVSQSPSNKVTEKGKDVELRCDPISGHTALYWYRQSLGQGLEFLIYFQGNSAPDKSGLPSDRFSAERTGGSVSTLTIQRTQQEDSAVYLCASSQSSGTEAFFGQGTRLTVV.

This chain uses TRBV27 with TRBJ1-1, with no clear D. V lost 2 bases and J 5 bases, leaving 12 bases between the germline ends. The CDR3 contains 14 residues. Germline assignment: CDR1 MNHEY and CDR2 SMNVEV (reference sequence). The CDR3 DNA is TGTGCCAGCAGTTTAATTGATAGGGCGACTGAAGCTTTCTTT. Its translation: CASSLIDRATEAFF.

This clone has only one observation. The rearrangement uses TRBV28 and TRBJ2-7; D unclear. The V gene's germline CDR1 is MDHEN and CDR2 SYDVKM. The CDR3 totals 13 residues. Trimming removed 5 bases from V and 3 bases from J, with 11 bases in between. DNA of the CDR3: TGTGCCAGCAGTGCCCCTCCGATCTACGAGCAGTACTTC. As protein: CASSAPPIYEQYF.

This sequence joins TRBV7-8 and TRBJ2-1; tentatively, D is TRBD2 (6 bases). Germline lookup yields CDR1 SGHVS and CDR2 FQNEAQ. Trimming pared 3 bases from V and 1 base from J, leaving 13 bases between. The CDR3 sequence is 16 residues long. Here the CDR3 DNA reads TGTGCCAGCAGCTTGACTCGGGGAGGTTCCTACAATGAGCAGTTCTTC. Its translation is CASSLTRGGSYNEQFF.

The V gene is TRBV7-8, the J gene TRBJ2-2; possibly TRBD2 for D (5 bases). This CDR3 is built from 16 residues. The V gene lost 5 bases and the J gene lost 0 bases, with 13 bases spanning the gap. Per germline, CDR1 SGHVS and CDR2 FQNEAQ. CDR3 amino acids: CASSPYIGTNTGELFF. The DNA of the CDR3 is TGTGCCAGCAGCCCCTACATCGGGACGAACACCGGGGAGCTGTTTTTT.

J is TRBJ2-5 and V is TRBV4-2; maybe TRBD1 (5 bases). Germline loops: CDR1 LGHNA, CDR2 YNFKEQ. CDR3 length: 14 residues. Trimming pared 0 bases from V and 4 bases from J, leaving 9 bases between. The CDR3 DNA reads TGTGCCAGCAGCCAAGACCAGCAGGGAGAGACCCAGTACTTC. Protein sequence: CASSQDQQGETQYF.

Only one count was recorded for this clone. The rearrangement links TRBV6-1 to TRBJ2-3; D not resolved. The V gene lost 2 bases and the J gene lost 0 bases, with 9 bases spanning the gap. Germline assignment: CDR1 MNHNS and CDR2 SASEGT. The CDR3 consists of 15 residues. CDR3 loop: CASSENPVSTDTQYF. The CDR3 bases are TGTGCCAGCAGTGAAAATCCGGTTAGCACAGATACGCAGTATTTT.

V and J are TRBV5-1 and TRBJ2-2; TRBD2 might be the D (5 bases). This CDR3 region has 15 residues. Between the trimmed V and J ends, which lost 4 bases and 5 bases, there was a span of 15 bases. Germline assignment: CDR1 SGHRS and CDR2 YFSETQ. The CDR3 sequence: CASSAPPLATGELFF. CDR3 sequence (DNA): TGCGCCAGCAGCGCCCCCCCCCTAGCAACCGGGGAGCTGTTTTTT.

The gene calls are TRBV7-2 and TRBJ2-3, with D uncertain. The CDR3 runs 13 residues. Trimming left V 5 bases short and J 6 bases short, with 12 bases between. CDR1 and CDR2 (germline): SGHTA, FQGNSA. The CDR3, as DNA: TGTGCCAGCAGCCAAAACCGGCTGGATACGCAGTATTTT. Translated: CASSQNRLDTQYF.

The rearrangement joins TRBV29-1 to TRBJ2-2, with D possibly matching TRBD2 (6 bases). The length of the CDR3 is 18 residues. The ends were cut back, 4 bases at V and 5 bases at J, with 26 bases in the middle. The germline gives CDR1 SQVTM, CDR2 ANQGSEA. The CDR3 DNA reads as TGCAGCGTTGGCTACCGGGACTCCATCCATTTCGGAACCGGGGAGCTGTTTTTT. This codes for CSVGYRDSIHFGTGELFF.

The CDR3 region has the DNA TGTGCCAGCAGCACCACAGGGTCGGGAAACATTCAGTACTTC. Its translation: CASSTTGSGNIQYF. This rearrangement joins TRBV7-2 to TRBJ2-4; the D gene is possibly TRBD1 (6 bases). The germline V and J ends were trimmed by 5 bases and 6 bases, with 14 bases remaining between them. Germline V CDR1 and CDR2: SGHTA, FQGNSA. The CDR3 is 14 amino acids.

The chain is built from TRBV5-1 and TRBJ1-3; no reliable D call. This CDR3 spans 16 amino acids. V was pared by 2 bases and J by 0 bases, with 12 bases between. CDR1 is SGHRS, CDR2 YFSETQ, per germline. CDR3 protein: CASSFNPLGSGNTIYF. CDR3 nucleotide sequence: TGCGCCAGCAGCTTTAACCCACTAGGCTCTGGAAACACCATATATTTT.

This clone was detected once. J is TRBJ2-7 and V is TRBV10-1; either TRBD1 or TRBD2 may fit D (5 bases each). V lost 2 bases to trimming and J lost 6 bases, with 23 bases between them. CDR3 length: 17 residues. Germline CDR1 is WNHNN and CDR2 is SYGVQD (reference sequence). CDR3 sequence: CASSEGTGAGLRFEQYF. The CDR3 DNA is TGCGCCAGCAGTGAGGGGACCGGGGCCGGCCTAAGGTTCGAGCAGTACTTC.

Turning to this clone: Germline and junction disagree at one end, which may indicate a read error. The CDR3 loop reads CASRPLAGGSHEQYF. CDR3 nucleotides: TGTGCCAGCAGACCGCTAGCGGGAGGCTCCCACGAGCAGTACTTC. The chain carries TRBV2 and TRBJ2-7, with TRBD2 matching 11 bases. The CDR3 length is 15 residues. The germline CDR1 and CDR2 sequences are SNHLY and FYNNEI.

The chain recombines TRBV5-4 with TRBJ2-5, with D possibly TRBD2 on 5 matching bases. CDR1 is SGHNT and CDR2 is YYREEE in the germline V gene (reference sequence). The V gene lost 3 bases and the J gene lost 10 bases, with 13 bases spanning the gap. This CDR3 is 12 amino acids long. The CDR3 region has the DNA TGTGCCAGCAGCTCAGGACCGGAGGTCCAGTACTTC. It is translated as CASSSGPEVQYF.

This clone was recorded once. CDR3 DNA: TGTGCCAGCAGCACCCAGACAGGGGGAGGGTACTCTGGGGCCAACGTCCTGACTTTC. Protein sequence: CASSTQTGGGYSGANVLTF. The V gene is TRBV5-4, the J gene TRBJ2-6; 9 nucleotides match TRBD1. CDR3 length equals 19 residues. Looked up from germline, CDR1 is SGHNT and CDR2 is YYREEE (reference sequence). The V and J ends lost 4 bases and 0 bases, in that order; junction bases with no gene match: 11.

V is TRBV5-4 and J is TRBJ2-6; 10 positions agree with TRBD1. The germline gives CDR1 SGHNT, CDR2 YYREEE (reference sequence). The CDR3 loop spans 17 amino acids. V was pared by 4 bases and J by 1 base, with 5 bases of the junction left unmatched. CDR3 amino acids: CASSPWTGGSGANVLTF. DNA for the CDR3: TGTGCCAGCAGCCCCTGGACAGGGGGTTCTGGGGCCAACGTCCTGACTTTC. Drawing the rest from reference TRBV5-4 and TRBJ2-6, the complete variable domain is ETGVTQSPTHLIKTRGQQVTLRCSSQSGHNTVSWYQQALGQGPQFIFQYYREEENGRGNFPPRFSGLQFPNYSSELNVNALELDDSALYLCASSPWTGGSGANVLTFGAGSRLTVL.

This clone was observed a single time. This chain links TRBV2 with TRBJ2-7; D may be TRBD1 (5 bases). V was clipped by 10 bases and J by 6 bases, with 19 bases between them. The germline V gene has CDR1 SNHLY and CDR2 FYNNEI. The CDR3 contains 13 residues. The CDR3 DNA is TGTGCCACCCGATCCGAAGGGGCCGGCGAGCAGTACTTC. This translates into CATRSEGAGEQYF. Drawing the rest from reference TRBV2 and TRBJ2-7, the complete variable domain is EPEVTQTPSHQVTQMGQEVILRCVPISNHLYFYWYRQILGQKVEFLVSFYNNEISEKSEIFDDQFSVERPDGSNFTLKIRSTKLEDSAMYFCATRSEGAGEQYFGPGTRLTVT.

This clone has just one count. This sequence joins TRBV7-2 and TRBJ2-2, with 8 bases that match TRBD2. The CDR3 has 18 amino acids. Germline V gene data show CDR1 as SGHTA and CDR2 as FQGNSA. Trimming cost V 2 bases and J 0 bases; bases outside gene matches: 8. The CDR3 region is CASSLHPGAGANTGELFF. As DNA, the CDR3 is TGTGCCAGCAGCTTACATCCTGGAGCGGGAGCGAACACCGGGGAGCTGTTTTTT. The variable domain in full, with the rest retrieved from reference TRBV7-2 and TRBJ2-2, is GAGVSQSPSNKVTEKGKDVELRCDPISGHTALYWYRQSLGQGLEFLIYFQGNSAPDKSGLPSDRFSAERTGGSVSTLTIQRTQQEDSAVYLCASSLHPGAGANTGELFFGEGSRLTVL.

This chain connects TRBV5-6 to TRBJ1-2, with D maybe TRBD1 (5 bases). CDR1 and CDR2 from the germline V gene are SGHDT and YYEEEE. The germline V and J ends were trimmed by 3 bases and 6 bases, with 12 bases remaining between them. This CDR3 is built from 13 residues. CDR3 region: CASSSTGRDGYTF. The CDR3 nucleotides are TGTGCCAGCAGCTCTACAGGAAGAGATGGCTACACCTTC.

The table lists this clone with a count of one. The chain uses TRBV6-1 and TRBJ1-1; D not certain. Between the trimmed V and J ends, which lost 6 bases and 1 base, there was a span of 6 bases. CDR3 length: 12 residues. Germline assignment: CDR1 MNHNS and CDR2 SASEGT. This chain's CDR3 is CASRLRNTEAFF. As DNA, the CDR3 is TGTGCCAGCAGACTTAGGAACACTGAAGCTTTCTTT.

This sequence joins TRBV29-1 and TRBJ2-5; unclear D gene. CDR3 length equals 12 residues. In germline, CDR1 is SQVTM, CDR2 ANQGSEA. V was trimmed by 4 bases and J by 6 bases, leaving 12 bases between them. The CDR3 DNA is TGCAGCGTTGCTGCTCAGTCCCAGACCCAGTACTTC. Residues: CSVAAQSQTQYF.

V usage is TRBV5-6 and J usage is TRBJ2-7; D perhaps matches TRBD1 (6 bases). The CDR3 is made up of 12 amino acids. Trimming left V 4 bases short and J 4 bases short, with 9 bases between. CDR1 and CDR2 (germline): SGHDT, YYEEEE. CDR3 loop: CASSRGGYEQYF. The CDR3 nucleotides are TGTGCCAGCAGCCGAGGGGGTTACGAGCAGTACTTC.

A word on this clone: At one boundary the junction diverges from the germline segment, which might be a read error. The chain couples TRBV5-6 to TRBJ2-1; no definite D call. Per the germline V gene, CDR1 is SGHDT and CDR2 is YYEEEE. CDR3 length: 15 amino acids. CDR3 DNA sequence: TGTGCCAGCAGCTTCTTTATGAGCTCCTACAATGAGCGGTTCTTC. Translation: CASSFFMSSYNERFF.

This chain links TRBV15 with TRBJ1-6; D is perhaps TRBD1 (5 bases). This CDR3 comprises 14 residues. Germline loops: CDR1 LNHNV, CDR2 YYDKDF (reference sequence). Trimming cost V 5 bases and J 10 bases, with 15 bases left between them. DNA of the CDR3: TGTGCCACCAGCGGGGGTGGGGGAGAGTCACCCCTCCACTTT. It translates to CATSGGGGESPLHF.

This chain links TRBV11-2 with TRBJ2-3, with unresolved D. Germline loops: CDR1 SGHAT, CDR2 FQNNGV. This CDR3 has 13 residues. Trimming took 2 bases from V and 2 from J, leaving 5 bases between them. CDR3 amino acids: CASSLSPTDTQYF. The CDR3 nucleotides read TGTGCCAGCAGCTTATCCCCCACAGATACGCAGTATTTT.